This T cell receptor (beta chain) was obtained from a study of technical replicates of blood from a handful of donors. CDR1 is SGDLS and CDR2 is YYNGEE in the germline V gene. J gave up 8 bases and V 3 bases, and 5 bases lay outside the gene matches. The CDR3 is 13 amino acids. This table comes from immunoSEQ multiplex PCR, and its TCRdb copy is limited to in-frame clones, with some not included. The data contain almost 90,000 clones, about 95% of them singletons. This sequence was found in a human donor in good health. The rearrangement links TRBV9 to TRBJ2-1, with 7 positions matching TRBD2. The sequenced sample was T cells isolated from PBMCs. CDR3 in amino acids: CASSAGLDHEQFF. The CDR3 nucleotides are TGTGCCAGCAGCGCCGGACTAGACCATGAGCAGTTCTTC.